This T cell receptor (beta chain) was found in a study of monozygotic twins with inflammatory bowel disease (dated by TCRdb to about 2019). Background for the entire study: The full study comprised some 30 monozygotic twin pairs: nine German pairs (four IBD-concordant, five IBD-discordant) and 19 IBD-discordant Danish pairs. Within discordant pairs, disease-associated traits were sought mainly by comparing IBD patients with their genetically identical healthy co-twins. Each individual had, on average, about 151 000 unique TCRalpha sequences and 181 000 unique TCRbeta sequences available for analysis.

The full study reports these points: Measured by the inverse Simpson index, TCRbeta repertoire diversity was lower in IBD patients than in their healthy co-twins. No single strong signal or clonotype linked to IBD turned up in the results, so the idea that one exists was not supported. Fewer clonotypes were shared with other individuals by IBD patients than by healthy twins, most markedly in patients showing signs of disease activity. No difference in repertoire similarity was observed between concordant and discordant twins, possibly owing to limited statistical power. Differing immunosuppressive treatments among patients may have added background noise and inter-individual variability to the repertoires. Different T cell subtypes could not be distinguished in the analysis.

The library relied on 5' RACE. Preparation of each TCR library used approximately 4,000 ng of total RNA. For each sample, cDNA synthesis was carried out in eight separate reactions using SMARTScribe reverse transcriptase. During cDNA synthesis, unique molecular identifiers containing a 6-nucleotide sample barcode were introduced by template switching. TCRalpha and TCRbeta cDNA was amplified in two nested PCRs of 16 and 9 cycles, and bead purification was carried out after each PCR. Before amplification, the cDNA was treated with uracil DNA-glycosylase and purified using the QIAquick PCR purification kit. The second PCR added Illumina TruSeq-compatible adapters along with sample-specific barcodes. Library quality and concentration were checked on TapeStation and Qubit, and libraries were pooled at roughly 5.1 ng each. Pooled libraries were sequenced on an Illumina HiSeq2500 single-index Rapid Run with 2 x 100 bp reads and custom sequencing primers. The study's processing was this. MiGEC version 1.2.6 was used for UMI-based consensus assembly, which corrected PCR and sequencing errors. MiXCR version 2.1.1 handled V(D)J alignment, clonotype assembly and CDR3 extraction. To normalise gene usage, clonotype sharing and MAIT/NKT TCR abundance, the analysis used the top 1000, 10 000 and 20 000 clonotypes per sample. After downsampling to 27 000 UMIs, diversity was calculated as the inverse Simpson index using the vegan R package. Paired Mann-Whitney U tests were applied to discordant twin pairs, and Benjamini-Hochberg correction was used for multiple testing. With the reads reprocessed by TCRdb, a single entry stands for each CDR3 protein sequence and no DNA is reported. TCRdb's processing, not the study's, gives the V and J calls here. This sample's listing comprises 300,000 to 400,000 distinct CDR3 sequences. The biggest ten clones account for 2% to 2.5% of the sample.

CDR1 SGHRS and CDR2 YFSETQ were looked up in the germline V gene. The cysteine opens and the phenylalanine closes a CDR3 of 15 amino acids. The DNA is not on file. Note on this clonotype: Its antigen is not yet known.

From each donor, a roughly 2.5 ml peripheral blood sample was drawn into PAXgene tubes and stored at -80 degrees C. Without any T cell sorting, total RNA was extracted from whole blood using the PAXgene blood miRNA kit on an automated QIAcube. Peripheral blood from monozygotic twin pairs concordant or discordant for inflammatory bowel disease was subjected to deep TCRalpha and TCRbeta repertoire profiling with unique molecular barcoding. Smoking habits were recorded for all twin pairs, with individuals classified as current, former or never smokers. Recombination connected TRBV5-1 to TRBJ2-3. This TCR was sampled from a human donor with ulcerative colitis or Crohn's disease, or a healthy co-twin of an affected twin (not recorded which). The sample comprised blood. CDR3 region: CASSLASSSTDTQYF.